The present T cell receptor beta chain was sequenced within a study of breast tumors, draining lymph nodes, adjacent tissues. Findings and caveats of the study: The lymph node origin of tumor T cells was framed as consistent with a hypothesis, not demonstrated. Compared with lymph nodes, tumors were less diverse; compared with nontumor tissue, more.

The lymph nodes were axillary draining lymph nodes from breast cancer patients. TCRdb ran MiXCR on the multiplex PCR reads and lists one entry per CDR3 protein. This sample yields approximately 90,000 distinct CDR3 sequences, of which around 30% are seen a single time; over 8% belongs to the top ten. The CDR3 has 15 residues. J gave up 5 bases and V 4 bases, and 7 bases lay outside the gene matches. Per germline, CDR1 SGHAT and CDR2 FQNNGV. At least ten counts were recorded for this clonotype. The antigen remains unidentified. The V call is TRBV11-2, the J call TRBJ2-2, with 7 bases fitting TRBD2. The source of this sequence is a female donor with breast cancer. Some clones in this sample may be carry-over from other donors' samples. Material for sequencing was axillary lymph node tissue. The CDR3, as DNA: TGTGCCAGCAGCTCCCGGACTAGTCGTACCGGGGAGCTGTTTTTT. This sequence encodes CASSSRTSRTGELFF. The whole variable domain, filled in from reference TRBV11-2 and TRBJ2-2, reads EAGVAQSPRYKIIEKRQSVAFWCNPISGHATLYWYQQILGQGPKLLIQFQNNGVVDDSQLPKDRFSAERLKGVDSTLKIQPAKLEDSAVYLCASSSRTSRTGELFFGEGSRLTVL.